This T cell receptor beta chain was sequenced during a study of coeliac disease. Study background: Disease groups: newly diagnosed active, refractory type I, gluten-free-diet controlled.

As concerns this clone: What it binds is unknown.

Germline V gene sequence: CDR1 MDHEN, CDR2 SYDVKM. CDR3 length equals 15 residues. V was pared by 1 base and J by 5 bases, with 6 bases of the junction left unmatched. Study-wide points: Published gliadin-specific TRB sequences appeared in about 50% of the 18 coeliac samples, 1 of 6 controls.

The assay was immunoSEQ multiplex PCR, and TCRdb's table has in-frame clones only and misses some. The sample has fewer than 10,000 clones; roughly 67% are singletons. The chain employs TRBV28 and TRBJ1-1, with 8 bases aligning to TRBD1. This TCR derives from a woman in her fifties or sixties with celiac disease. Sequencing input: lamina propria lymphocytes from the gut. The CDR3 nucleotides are TGTGCCAGCAGTTTATCGGCAGGGGGCGGTACTGAAGCTTTCTTT. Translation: CASSLSAGGGTEAFF.